These T cell receptor beta chains were read from a single sample in a study of cytomegalovirus exposure and HLA in healthy donors. Sequencing was performed with immunoSEQ multiplex PCR; in TCRdb, only in-frame clones are kept and a portion is missing. Among around 110,000 clones listed, about four fifths were seen once. The sequenced material came from PBMCs. These receptors originate from a man aged 30 to 45 in good health and CMV-seropositive. CDR3s include the opening cysteine and the closing phenylalanine or tryptophan. A D gene is named only where the DNA matches it firmly. Clone sizes are given selectively: once, few, many, or a class where the clone is expanded.

D gene | clone size | J gene | V gene | CDR3 DNA | CDR3 protein
TRBD2 | NA | TRBJ2-5 | TRBV11-3 | TGTGCCAGCAGCTCCCCTAGGACTAGCGGGGAGCTAGAGACCCAGTACTTC | CASSSPRTSGELETQYF
TRBD1 | NA | TRBJ2-7 | TRBV7-9 | TGTTCCAGCAGCTTTAATACGGGGACAGAGGAGTACTTC | CSSSFNTGTEEYF
NA | NA | TRBJ2-7 | TRBV6-1 | TGTGCCAGCAGTCTTTTCTACGAGCAGTACTTC | CASSLFYEQYF
NA | NA | TRBJ1-4 | TRBV7-9 | TGTTCCAGCAGCCGGAATGAAAAACTGTTTTTT | CSSSRNEKLFF
NA | NA | TRBJ1-2 | TRBV6-6 | TGTGCCAGCAGCCCAACAGGGAACTATGGCTACACCTTC | CASSPTGNYGYTF
NA | NA | TRBJ1-2 | TRBV10-2 | TGCGCCAGCAGTGAGTTAGGGGCCCTCTATGGCTACACCTTC | CASSELGALYGYTF
NA | NA | TRBJ1-6 | TRBV4-1 | TGCGCCAGCAGCCAAGACCTTCGGGGGAGACCCCTCCACTTT | CASSQDLRGRPLHF
TRBD1 | NA | TRBJ2-3 | TRBV19 | TGTGCCAGTAGTCCGGGACAGTTCACAGATACGCAGTATTTT | CASSPGQFTDTQYF
NA | NA | TRBJ1-3 | TRBV18 | TGTGCCAGCTCCCACGCTTGGGCTACACACTCTGGAAACACCATATATTTT | CASSHAWATHSGNTIYF
NA | NA | TRBJ1-2 | TRBV19 | TGTGCCAGTAGTCCAACCCGGGATCTTGGCTACACCTTC | CASSPTRDLGYTF
TRBD2 | NA | TRBJ2-3 | TRBV18 | TGTGCCAGCTCACCTACTAGCGGTTCAAGCACAGATACGCAGTATTTT | CASSPTSGSSTDTQYF
NA | NA | TRBJ2-1 | TRBV5-4 | TGTGCCAGCAGGGGCGGGGGCGTTTTTGATGAGCAGTTCTTC | CASRGGGVFDEQFF
TRBD2 | NA | TRBJ2-3 | TRBV27 | TGTGCCAGCTCAGCGGGGCCCGGCACAGATACGCAGTATTTT | CASSAGPGTDTQYF
TRBD1 | once | TRBJ1-4 | TRBV7-9 | TGTGCCAGCAGCTTAGGGAGACAGGGAACTAATGAAAAACTGTTTTTT | CASSLGRQGTNEKLFF
NA | few | TRBJ1-1 | TRBV5-4 | TGTGCCAGCAGTAAGGGGCTTGAAGCTTTCTTT | CASSKGLEAFF
NA | NA | TRBJ1-2 | TRBV7-2 | TGTGCCAGCAGCTTAGTGGGCAGTATCGCTAACTATGGCTACACCTTC | CASSLVGSIANYGYTF
TRBD1 | NA | TRBJ1-5 | TRBV15 | TGTGCCACCAGCCGCGCGACAGGGTATGGTGTCGGCGGTCAGCCCCAGCATTTT | CATSRATGYGVGGQPQHF
TRBD2 | NA | TRBJ2-4 | TRBV28 | TGTGCCAGCTCGGGCCATGGGGCTAGCGGGGGGATAGCCAAAAACATTCAGTACTTC | CASSGHGASGGIAKNIQYF
NA | NA | TRBJ2-5 | TRBV5-1 | TGCGCCAGCAGCTTGAAGCTAGGCCAAGAGACCCAGTACTTC | CASSLKLGQETQYF
TRBD2 | NA | TRBJ2-7 | TRBV5-1 | TGCGCCAGCAGCTCGGGGTCTAGCGGAGCCTACGAGCAGTACTTC | CASSSGSSGAYEQYF
NA | once | TRBJ2-2 | TRBV28 | TGTGCCATTGGGGGCGGCACGAACACCGGGGAGCTGTTTTTT | CAIGGGTNTGELFF
NA | NA | TRBJ1-5 | TRBV28 | TGTGCCAGCAGTTTATCAGCGGGCAGACACAATCAGCCCCAGCATTTT | CASSLSAGRHNQPQHF
TRBD2 | NA | TRBJ2-1 | TRBV6-5 | TGTGCCAGCAGACCGCAGCGGGGACACAATGAGCAGTTCTTC | CASRPQRGHNEQFF
NA | NA | TRBJ1-5 | TRBV5-4 | TGTGCCAGCAGCTTTGGCACGGGACTGAATCAGCCCCAGCATTTT | CASSFGTGLNQPQHF